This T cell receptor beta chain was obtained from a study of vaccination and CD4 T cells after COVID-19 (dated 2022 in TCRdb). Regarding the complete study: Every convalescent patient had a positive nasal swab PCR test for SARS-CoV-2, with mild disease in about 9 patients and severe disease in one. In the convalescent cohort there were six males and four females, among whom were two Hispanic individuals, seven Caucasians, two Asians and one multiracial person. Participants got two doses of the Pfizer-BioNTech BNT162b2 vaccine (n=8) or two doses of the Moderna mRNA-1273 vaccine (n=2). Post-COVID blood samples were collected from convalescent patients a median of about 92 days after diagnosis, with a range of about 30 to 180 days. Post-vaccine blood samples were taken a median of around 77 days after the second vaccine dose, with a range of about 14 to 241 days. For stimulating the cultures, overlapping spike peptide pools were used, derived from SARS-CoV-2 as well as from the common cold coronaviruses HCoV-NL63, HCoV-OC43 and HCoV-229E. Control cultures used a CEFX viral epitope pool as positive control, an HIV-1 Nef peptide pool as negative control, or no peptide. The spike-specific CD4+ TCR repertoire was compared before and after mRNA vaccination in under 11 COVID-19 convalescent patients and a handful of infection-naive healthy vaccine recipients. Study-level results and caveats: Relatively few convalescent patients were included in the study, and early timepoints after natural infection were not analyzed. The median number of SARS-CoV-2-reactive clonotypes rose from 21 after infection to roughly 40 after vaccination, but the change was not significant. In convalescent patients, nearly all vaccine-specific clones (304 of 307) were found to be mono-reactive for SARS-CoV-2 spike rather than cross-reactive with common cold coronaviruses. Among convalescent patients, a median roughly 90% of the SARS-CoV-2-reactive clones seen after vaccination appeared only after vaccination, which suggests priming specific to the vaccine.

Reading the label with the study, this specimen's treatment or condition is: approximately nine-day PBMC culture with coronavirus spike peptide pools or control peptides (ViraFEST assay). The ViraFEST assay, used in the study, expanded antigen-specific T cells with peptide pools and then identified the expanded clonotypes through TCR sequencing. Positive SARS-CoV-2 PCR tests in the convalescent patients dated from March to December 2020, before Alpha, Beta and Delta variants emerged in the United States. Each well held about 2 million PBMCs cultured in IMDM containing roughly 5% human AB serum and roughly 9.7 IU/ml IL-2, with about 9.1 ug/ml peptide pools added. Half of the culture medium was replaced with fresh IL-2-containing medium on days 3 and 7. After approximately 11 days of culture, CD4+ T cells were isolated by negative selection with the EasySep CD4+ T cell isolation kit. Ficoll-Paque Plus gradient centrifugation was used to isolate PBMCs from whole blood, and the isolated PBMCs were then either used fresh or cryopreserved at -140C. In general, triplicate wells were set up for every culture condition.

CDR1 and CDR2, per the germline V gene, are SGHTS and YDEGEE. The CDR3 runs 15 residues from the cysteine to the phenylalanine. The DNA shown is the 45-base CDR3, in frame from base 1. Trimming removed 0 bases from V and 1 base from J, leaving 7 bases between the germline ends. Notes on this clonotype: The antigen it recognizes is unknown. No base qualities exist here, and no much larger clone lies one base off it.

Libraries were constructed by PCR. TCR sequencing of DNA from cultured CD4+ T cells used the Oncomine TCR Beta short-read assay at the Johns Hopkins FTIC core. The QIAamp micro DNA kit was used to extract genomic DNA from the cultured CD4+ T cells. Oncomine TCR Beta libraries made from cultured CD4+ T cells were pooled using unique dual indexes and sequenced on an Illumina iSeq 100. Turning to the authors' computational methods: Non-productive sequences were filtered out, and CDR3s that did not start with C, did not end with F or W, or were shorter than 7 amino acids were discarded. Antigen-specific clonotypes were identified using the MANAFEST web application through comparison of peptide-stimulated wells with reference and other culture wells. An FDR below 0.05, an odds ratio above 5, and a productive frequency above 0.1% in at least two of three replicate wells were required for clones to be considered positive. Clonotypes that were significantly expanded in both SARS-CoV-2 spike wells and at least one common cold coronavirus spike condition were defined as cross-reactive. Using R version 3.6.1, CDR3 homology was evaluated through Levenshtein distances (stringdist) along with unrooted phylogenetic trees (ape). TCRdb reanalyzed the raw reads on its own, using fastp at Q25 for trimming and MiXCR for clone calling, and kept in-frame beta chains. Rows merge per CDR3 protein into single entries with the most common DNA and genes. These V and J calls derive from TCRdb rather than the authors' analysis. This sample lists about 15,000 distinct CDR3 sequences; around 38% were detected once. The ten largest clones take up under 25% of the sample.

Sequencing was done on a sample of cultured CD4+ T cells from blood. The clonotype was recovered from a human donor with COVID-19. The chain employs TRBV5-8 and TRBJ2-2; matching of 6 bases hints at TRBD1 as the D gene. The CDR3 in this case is CASSLVQGNTGELFF. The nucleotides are TGTGCCAGCAGCTTGGTACAGGGGAACACCGGGGAGCTGTTTTTT.